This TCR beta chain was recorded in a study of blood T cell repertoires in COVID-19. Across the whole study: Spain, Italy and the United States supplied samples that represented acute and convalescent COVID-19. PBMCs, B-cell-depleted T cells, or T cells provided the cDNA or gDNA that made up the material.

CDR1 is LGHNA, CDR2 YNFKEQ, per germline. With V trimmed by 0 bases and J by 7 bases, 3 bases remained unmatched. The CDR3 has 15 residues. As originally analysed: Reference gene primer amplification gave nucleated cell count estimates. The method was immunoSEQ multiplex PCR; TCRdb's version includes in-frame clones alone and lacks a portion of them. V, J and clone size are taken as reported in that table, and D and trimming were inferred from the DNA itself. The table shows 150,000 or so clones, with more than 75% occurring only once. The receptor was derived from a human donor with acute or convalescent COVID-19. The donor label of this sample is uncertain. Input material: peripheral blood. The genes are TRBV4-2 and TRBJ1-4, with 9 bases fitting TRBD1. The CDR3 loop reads CASSQEGTGSEKLFF. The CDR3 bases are TGTGCCAGCAGCCAAGAAGGGACAGGGAGTGAAAAACTGTTTTTT.